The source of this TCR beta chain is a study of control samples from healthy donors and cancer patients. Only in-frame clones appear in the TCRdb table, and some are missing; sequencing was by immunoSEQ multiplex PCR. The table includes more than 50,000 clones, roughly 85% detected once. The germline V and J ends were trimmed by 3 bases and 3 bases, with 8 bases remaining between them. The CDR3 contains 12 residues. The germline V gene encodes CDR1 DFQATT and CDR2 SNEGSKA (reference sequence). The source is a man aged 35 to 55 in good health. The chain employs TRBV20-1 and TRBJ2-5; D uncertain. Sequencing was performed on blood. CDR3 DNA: TGCAGTGCTAGTGGTCTTAAAGAGACCCAGTACTTC. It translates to CSASGLKETQYF.